This TCR beta chain is from a study of post-analysis software for immune sequencing data. The CDR3 covers 18 residues. Germline assignment: CDR1 LGHNA and CDR2 YNFKEQ. V gave up 0 bases and J gave up 5 bases; unmatched junction bases: 15. Study-level results: Relative to controls, patients had about 5 TRBV segments at higher frequency, with TRBV5-6, TRBV5-1 and TRBV20-1 among these.

Regarding this clonotype: The antigen is undetermined.

The TCR beta cDNA libraries carried unique molecular identifiers. TCRdb processed the PCR reads anew with MiXCR; each CDR3 protein has one entry. The sample holds 400,000 to 500,000 distinct CDR3 sequences; less than 40% are singletons and the top ten take 7.5% to 8.5%. The chain carries TRBV4-2 and TRBJ2-7; 8 bases line up with TRBD2. Source material: blood. This sequence was found in a girl aged 2-9 years with multiple sclerosis. Here the CDR3 reads CASSQDFTGGPRKDEQYF. The CDR3 region has the DNA TGTGCCAGCAGCCAAGATTTTACGGGGGGGCCCCGGAAGGACGAGCAGTACTTC.